The 2 T cell receptor beta chains below come from one sample, sequenced in a study of CD8 T cells in Susac syndrome. With random hexamers, reverse transcription was performed on about 0.5 to 1 ug of RNA. TCRdb independently ran MiXCR on the immunoSEQ multiplex PCR reads; one entry per CDR3 protein. The sample gives some 120,000 distinct CDR3 sequences, 80% to 95% of which show up once; approximately 0.13% is in the top ten. The sequenced sample consisted of CD8+ T cells from PBMCs. These receptor sequences come from a human donor in good health.

This chain joins TRBV6-2 or TRBV6-3 and TRBJ1-2; D remains unclear. CDR1 MNHEY and CDR2 SVGEGT come from the germline V gene. The CDR3 is made up of 15 amino acids. Trimming removed 3 bases at V and 4 bases at J, with 15 bases between. CDR3 coding DNA: TGTGCCAGCAGTTATTCGAAAGAGGGAACCTATGGCTACACCTTC. This gives the protein CASSYSKEGTYGYTF.

The chain links TRBV20-1 to TRBJ2-3, with D possibly TRBD1 on 6 matching bases. V dropped 5 bases and J dropped 0 bases, with 12 bases sitting between them. Per the germline V gene, CDR1 is DFQATT and CDR2 is SNEGSKA (reference sequence). The CDR3 length is 14 residues. This CDR3 reads CSAYRQVSTDTQYF. The CDR3 DNA reads TGCAGTGCTTATAGACAGGTTAGCACAGATACGCAGTATTTT.